Listed below are T cell receptor beta chains from one sample, sequenced in a study of cytomegalovirus exposure and HLA in healthy donors. The repertoire was sequenced with immunoSEQ multiplex PCR; TCRdb's copy has only in-frame clones and lacks some. The top ten hold under 6% of the sample, which has about 83,000 clones, around 78% seen once. The sample comprised PBMCs. Receptors were obtained from a man between 18 and 35 years old in good health and CMV-seropositive. Both conserved end residues are part of each CDR3. A D gene is named only where the DNA matches it firmly. Not all rows give a size; the values are once, few, many and, for expanded clones, a class.

D	size	V	J	DNA	CDR3
TRBD2	NA	TRBV19	TRBJ2-7	TGTGCCAGTAGTACTAGCGGAGGTTACGAGCAGTACTTC	CASSTSGGYEQYF
NA	once	TRBV9	TRBJ2-2	TGTGCCAGCAGCGAACTAGGTTGGGACACCGGGGAGCTGTTTTTT	CASSELGWDTGELFF
TRBD1	few	TRBV7-9	TRBJ1-2	TGTGCCAGCAGAGCAGGGGGCCCAGATGGCTACACCTTC	CASRAGGPDGYTF
NA	few	TRBV6-5	TRBJ1-5	TGTGCCAGCAGTTCCGACAGAGATAGCAATCAGCCCCAGCATTTT	CASSSDRDSNQPQHF
NA	few	TRBV29-1	TRBJ1-1	TGCAGCGTTGAAGTTACCGGGACACACACTGAAGCTTTCTTT	CSVEVTGTHTEAFF
NA	few	TRBV7-2	TRBJ2-5	TGTGCCAGCAGCTTAGCGGTTCAAGCGGCCTGGCAAGAGACCCAGTACTTC	CASSLAVQAAWQETQYF
TRBD2	NA	TRBV4-1	TRBJ2-3	TGCGCCAGCAGCCGGGTCCTAGCGGACACAGATACGCAGTATTTT	CASSRVLADTDTQYF
TRBD1	NA	TRBV6-5	TRBJ2-5	TGTGCCAGCAGCAGGGGGATCCATGAGACCCAGTACTTC	CASSRGIHETQYF
TRBD2	NA	TRBV4-2	TRBJ2-3	TGTGCCAGCAGCCCTGCGGGAGAGAAAACAGATACGCAGTATTTT	CASSPAGEKTDTQYF
TRBD2	few	TRBV9	TRBJ2-7	TGTGCCAGCAGCGTAGGGGTCAGCGGGATCTTTCTCGAGCAGTACTTC	CASSVGVSGIFLEQYF
NA	NA	TRBV27	TRBJ2-1	TGTGCCAGCGGATCCGGGACTCACCTCAATGAGCAGTTCTTC	CASGSGTHLNEQFF
TRBD1	NA	TRBV19	TRBJ2-3	TGTGCCAGTAGTACGGACAGGGCAGATACGCAGTATTTT	CASSTDRADTQYF
NA	NA	TRBV28	TRBJ2-3	TGTGCCACCCTTGGCCTCGCAGATACGCAGTATTTT	CATLGLADTQYF
NA	few	TRBV6-1	TRBJ2-1	TGTGCCAGCAGTGAGCCCGGACTCCTCAATGAGCAGTTCTTC	CASSEPGLLNEQFF
TRBD1	NA	TRBV6-5	TRBJ2-3	TGTGCCAGCAAATACAGGGGCCCGGGGGATACGCAGTATTTT	CASKYRGPGDTQYF
TRBD1	NA	TRBV7-9	TRBJ1-4	TGTGCCAGCAGATCGCCGGGACAGGTGGATGAAAAACTGTTTTTT	CASRSPGQVDEKLFF
NA	NA	TRBV5-4	TRBJ2-6	TGTGCCAGCAGCGAACAGGGTGCGGGGGCCAACGTCCTGACTTTC	CASSEQGAGANVLTF
NA	NA	TRBV5-1	TRBJ2-5	TGCGCCAGCAGCTTGCAGGGGTTCGAGACCCAGTACTTC	CASSLQGFETQYF
NA	once	TRBV9	TRBJ1-3	TGTGCCAGCAGCGCCGCAGATTCTGGAAACACCATATATTTT	CASSAADSGNTIYF
NA	NA	TRBV6-5	TRBJ2-2	TGTGCCAGCAGAGGGGCGACCGGGGAGCTGTTTTTT	CASRGATGELFF
TRBD1	few	TRBV6-1	TRBJ1-5	TGTGCCAGCAGTGGAACAGGGGCCTATCAGCCCCAGCATTTT	CASSGTGAYQPQHF
TRBD1	NA	TRBV11-3	TRBJ2-2	TGTGCCAGCAGCCCAACCGGGACAGGGACCGGGGAGCTGTTTTTT	CASSPTGTGTGELFF
TRBD1	NA	TRBV11-3	TRBJ2-3	TGTGCCAGCAGCTTCGGACAGGGGTCGCAGTATTTT	CASSFGQGSQYF
NA	many	TRBV28	TRBJ1-1	TGTGCCAGCAGTTTAATCCCCCGGAACACTGAAGCTTTCTTT	CASSLIPRNTEAFF
NA	few	TRBV7-8	TRBJ2-7	TGTGCCAGCAGCCCCCCCCCGGCAGGGGCCTACGAGCAGTACTTC	CASSPPPAGAYEQYF
NA	NA	TRBV19	TRBJ1-2	TGTGCCAGAAAAGAGTGTTTGAACTTGGATGGCTACACCTTC	CARKECLNLDGYTF
TRBD2	NA	TRBV27	TRBJ2-1	TGTGCCAGCAGTCCAACTAGCGGGGCATACAATGAGCAGTTCTTC	CASSPTSGAYNEQFF
TRBD2	NA	TRBV5-4	TRBJ2-5	TGTGCCAGCAGCCAAGGACTAGCGGCTCGGGAGACCCAGTACTTC	CASSQGLAARETQYF
TRBD2	NA	TRBV29-1	TRBJ2-3	TGCAGCGCCAACGTAGCGGGTCTTAGCACAGATACGCAGTATTTT	CSANVAGLSTDTQYF
NA	NA	TRBV11-2	TRBJ2-7	TGTGCCAGCAGCTTTCGGCGGGACGAGCAGTACTTC	CASSFRRDEQYF
TRBD2	NA	TRBV7-7	TRBJ2-5	TGTGCTAGCAGCTTAGGTAGCGGGAGTGTGGAGACCCAGTACTTC	CASSLGSGSVETQYF
NA	NA	TRBV18	TRBJ1-5	TGTGCCAGCTCGGGGACAACAAGCAATCAGCCCCAGCATTTT	CASSGTTSNQPQHF
NA	NA	TRBV5-6	TRBJ2-5	TGTGCCAGCAGCTTGTTTGGAGGAGAGACCCAGTACTTC	CASSLFGGETQYF
NA	NA	TRBV28	TRBJ2-1	TGTGCCAGCAACTCCCGATTCGGCGGGGACAATGAGCAGTTCTTC	CASNSRFGGDNEQFF
TRBD1	NA	TRBV7-8	TRBJ1-1	TGTGCCAGCAGCTTGGGGAACAGGGGGAACACTGAAGCTTTCTTT	CASSLGNRGNTEAFF
NA	NA	TRBV28	TRBJ2-5	TGTGCCAGCAACCGCCGTGGCGTGTGGATTGGAGGAGAGACCCAGTACTTC	CASNRRGVWIGGETQYF
NA	NA	TRBV6-5	TRBJ2-7	TGTGCCAGCAGTTACGTAGGGACATCCTACGAGCAGTACTTC	CASSYVGTSYEQYF
TRBD2	NA	TRBV2	TRBJ2-7	TGTGCCAGCAGTGCCCGGACTAGTTTAGCCATCTACGAGCAGTACTTC	CASSARTSLAIYEQYF
NA	few	TRBV7-3	TRBJ2-5	TGTGCCAGCAGCTTAACTTCGGGGGAGACCCAGTACTTC	CASSLTSGETQYF
NA	once	TRBV19	TRBJ1-2	TGTGCCAGTAGTATAGCCGGGAATGGCTACACCTTC	CASSIAGNGYTF
TRBD2	NA	TRBV29-1	TRBJ2-5	TGCAGCGCGAGCGGGAGGCGGTCAGAGACCCAGTACTTC	CSASGRRSETQYF
TRBD1	few	TRBV20-1	TRBJ1-2	TGCAGTGAGGGGGCCTGGGGCTACACCTTC	CSEGAWGYTF
NA	NA	TRBV28	TRBJ1-5	TGTGCCAGCAGCCCTCGGGCCAGGGAAAGCGAGCAGCCCCAGCATTTT	CASSPRARESEQPQHF
NA	NA	TRBV25-1	TRBJ2-3	TGTGCCAGCAGTGTTAGGAGGGGGCTGCGCACAGATACGCAGTATTTT	CASSVRRGLRTDTQYF
NA	NA	TRBV7-9	TRBJ1-2	TGTGCCAGCAGCTCAAATGCCCGACAGACCCACTATGGCTACACCTTC	CASSSNARQTHYGYTF
TRBD2	NA	TRBV5-1	TRBJ2-7	TGCGCCAGCAGCGGGACTAGCGGGAAACCCTACGAGCAGTACTTC	CASSGTSGKPYEQYF
TRBD1	NA	TRBV6-5	TRBJ2-7	TGTGCCAGCTGGACCGGGACAGGGAGGGAGCAGTACTTC	CASWTGTGREQYF
TRBD2	few	TRBV2	TRBJ2-7	TGTGCCAGCAGCCTACTCACCTCGACTAGCGGGAGACCGGGCTACGAGCAGTACTTC	CASSLLTSTSGRPGYEQYF
NA	NA	TRBV27	TRBJ2-7	TGTGCCAGCAGTCCCCGACTAGATTCTTACGAGCAGTACTTC	CASSPRLDSYEQYF
NA	NA	TRBV6-6	TRBJ2-7	TGTGCCAGCTTAGCGGCCTACGAGCAGTACTTC	CASLAAYEQYF
NA	few	TRBV5-4	TRBJ2-2	TGTGCCAGCAGACCCGACACGATCCTCACCGGGGAGCTGTTTTTT	CASRPDTILTGELFF
NA	NA	TRBV4-1	TRBJ2-7	TGCGCCAGCTCCGTAGAAAGACACTACGAGCAGTACTTC	CASSVERHYEQYF